Presented here are 3 T cell receptor beta chains from one specimen sequenced in a study of identical twins. TCRdb used MiXCR to reprocess the 5' RACE reads, holding one entry per CDR3 protein. The sample records 510,000 or so distinct CDR3 sequences, around 15% being singletons. In addition, the sample was reused for a study of yellow fever vaccine responses in identical twins.

Material for sequencing was CD4+ T cells sorted from blood. The source of these receptors is a woman aged 18-35 years in good health.

In this sample, this clonotype turned up a few times. V usage is TRBV6-5 and J usage is TRBJ2-1; 8 bases align to TRBD1. The trim removed 4 bases at V and 6 bases at J, leaving 8 bases unmatched. This CDR3 comprises 15 residues. CDR1 and CDR2 from the germline V gene are MNHEY and SVGAGI. The DNA of the CDR3 is TGTGCCAGCAGTTCACTCTCGACAGGGGTCAATGAGCAGTTCTTC. Translated: CASSSLSTGVNEQFF.

The chain carries TRBV2 and TRBJ1-5; no definite D call. This CDR3 has 14 amino acids. With 4 bases removed from V and 0 bases from J, the gap between germline ends came to 7 bases. CDR1 is SNHLY and CDR2 is FYNNEI in the germline V gene. CDR3 sequence reads: CASSGPYSNQPQHF. CDR3 in DNA: TGTGCCAGCAGTGGCCCATATAGCAATCAGCCCCAGCATTTT. Complete variable domain (other parts from reference TRBV2 and TRBJ1-5): EPEVTQTPSHQVTQMGQEVILRCVPISNHLYFYWYRQILGQKVEFLVSFYNNEISEKSEIFDDQFSVERPDGSNFTLKIRSTKLEDSAMYFCASSGPYSNQPQHFGDGTRLSIL.

This clonotype was seen ten or more times. The chain has TRBV7-6 and TRBJ1-6; D gene uncertain. V lost 1 base and J 9 bases, leaving 16 bases between the germline ends. The germline V gene has CDR1 SGHVS and CDR2 FNYEAQ. There are 16 residues in the CDR3. The CDR3 here is CASSLEGGRRVSPLHF. CDR3 DNA sequence: TGTGCCAGCAGCTTAGAAGGTGGCAGGCGGGTTTCACCCCTCCACTTT.